The 4 T cell receptor beta chains below all came from one sample that was sequenced in a study of vaccination and CD4 T cells after COVID-19 (dated by TCRdb to between 2021 and 2022). The intended sense of this specimen's time point label: late sampling 161 to 241 days after vaccination in a few convalescent patients. Reading the label with the study, this specimen's treatment or condition is: roughly 11-day PBMC culture with coronavirus spike peptide pools or control peptides (ViraFEST assay). The antigens for these receptors are not known. The library was generated by PCR. The listed sequencing device is Illumina iSeq 100. At the Johns Hopkins FTIC core, DNA from the cultured CD4+ T cells underwent TCR sequencing with the Oncomine TCR Beta short-read assay. In TCRdb, the public reads were trimmed at Q25 with fastp and aligned with MiXCR, with productive beta chains retained. For every CDR3 protein sequence, its rows merge into one entry that carries the most common genes and DNA. The sample table records more than 15,000 distinct CDR3 sequences; around 47% of these occur just once. The top ten hold 20% of the sample.

The sample was CD4+ T cells from blood, cultured in vitro, taken about 7 months after SARS-CoV-2 vaccination. The receptors shown here come from a human donor who had recovered from COVID-19.

This rearrangement joins TRBV6-2 or TRBV6-3 to TRBJ1-2; D ambiguous. Germline V lookup: CDR1 MNHEY, CDR2 SVGEGT. Trimming took 0 bases from V and 6 from J, leaving 17 bases between them. The CDR3 contains 16 residues. The CDR3, as DNA: TGTGCCAGCAGTTACTCACACTATATCTTGGAAGATGGCTACACCTTC. Protein product: CASSYSHYILEDGYTF.

By its share, this clonotype is medium-sized. The V call is TRBV7-9, the J call TRBJ1-2; D not certain. The CDR3 extends over 12 amino acids. Trimming pared 5 bases from V and 5 bases from J, leaving 9 bases between. CDR1 and CDR2 (germline): SEHNR, FQNEAQ (reference sequence). The CDR3 region is CASSPIGYGYTF. The CDR3 nucleotides read TGTGCCAGCAGCCCTATAGGGTATGGCTACACCTTC.

The V and J genes are TRBV20-1 and TRBJ1-2; D call uncertain. V lost 7 bases to trimming and J lost 2 bases, with 11 bases between them. Per the germline V gene, CDR1 is DFQATT and CDR2 is SNEGSKA (reference sequence). The CDR3 is 12 residues long. This chain's CDR3 is CSGLGLNYGYTF. CDR3 nucleotides: TGCAGTGGTCTGGGGTTGAACTATGGCTACACCTTC.

This clonotype was seen only a few times. The chain carries TRBV7-2 and TRBJ1-5; D is possibly TRBD1 (5 bases). There are 14 residues in the CDR3. The V end was cut by 5 bases, the J end by 3 bases, with 11 bases between. The germline CDR1 and CDR2 sequences are SGHTA and FQGNSA. Written as DNA, the CDR3 is TGTGCCAGCAGCATCAGACAGCACAATCAGCCCCAGCATTTT. Translation gives CASSIRQHNQPQHF. The full variable domain, completed using reference TRBV7-2 and TRBJ1-5, is GAGVSQSPSNKVTEKGKDVELRCDPISGHTALYWYRQSLGQGLEFLIYFQGNSAPDKSGLPSDRFSAERTGGSVSTLTIQRTQQEDSAVYLCASSIRQHNQPQHFGDGTRLSIL.